Following are 24 T cell receptor beta chains from one sample sequenced in a study of control samples from healthy donors and cancer patients. Libraries were prepared by immunoSEQ multiplex PCR; TCRdb keeps only in-frame clonotypes and omits some of them. Of around 67,000 clones in the sample, about 92% were seen once. Source material: PBMCs. The receptor source for this set is a man aged 55 to 70 with colorectal cancer.

V is TRBV18 and J is TRBJ1-2, with TRBD1 identical over 10 bases. Germline lookup yields CDR1 KGHSH and CDR2 LQKENI. With V trimmed by 3 bases and J by 8 bases, 9 bases remained unmatched. The length of the CDR3 is 15 residues. The CDR3 DNA sequence: TGTGCCAGCTCACCTTTTTCACCGGGACAGGGGGGCTACACCTTC. As protein: CASSPFSPGQGGYTF.

This chain connects TRBV2 to TRBJ2-1; 9 bases are shared with TRBD2. From germline, CDR1 is SNHLY and CDR2 FYNNEI. Unmatched junction bases numbered 2, after V lost 4 bases and J lost 7 bases. This CDR3 has 13 residues. In DNA form, the CDR3 reads TGTGCCAGCAGTGCCCTAGCGGGGAATGAGCAGTTCTTC. Amino acids: CASSALAGNEQFF.

The gene calls are TRBV7-3 and TRBJ2-2; D uncertain. Trimming stripped 5 bases from V and 6 bases from J, with 10 bases between. The CDR3 is made up of 13 amino acids. Germline V gene lookup returns CDR1 SGHTA and CDR2 FQGTGA. The CDR3 DNA is TGTGCCAGCAGCCCAAGAGGCCCCGGGGAGCTGTTTTTT. It yields the protein CASSPRGPGELFF.

The chain joins TRBV9 to TRBJ2-3, with D unresolved. Trimming cost V 1 base and J 4 bases, with 10 bases left between them. The CDR3 has 14 amino acids. Germline V lookup: CDR1 SGDLS, CDR2 YYNGEE. The DNA of the CDR3 is TGTGCCAGCAGCGTATCCGTCCTTGCAGATACGCAGTATTTT. Its translation is CASSVSVLADTQYF.

The chain uses TRBV7-2 and TRBJ1-5; 12 bases align to TRBD1. With V trimmed by 6 bases and J by 4 bases, 7 bases remained unmatched. This CDR3 contains 16 residues. From germline, CDR1 is SGHTA and CDR2 FQGNSA. For the CDR3, the DNA is TGTGCCAGCAGGCCCGGGACAGGGGGCACGAATCAGCCCCAGCATTTT. Translation: CASRPGTGGTNQPQHF.

The gene calls are TRBV6-5 and TRBJ1-6; TRBD1 might be the D (6 bases). The CDR3 covers 12 residues. V was clipped by 7 bases and J by 13 bases, with 14 bases between them. CDR1 is MNHEY and CDR2 is SVGAGI in the germline V gene. The CDR3: CASTSAGDPLHF. DNA of the CDR3: TGTGCCAGCACCTCGGCAGGGGACCCCCTCCACTTT.

The rearrangement joins TRBV2 to TRBJ2-1; TRBD2 is a possible D gene (5 bases). V was pared by 7 bases and J by 8 bases, with 15 bases between. CDR1 SNHLY and CDR2 FYNNEI come from the germline V gene. This CDR3 region has 13 residues. The CDR3: CASTLALIDEQFF. The DNA for the CDR3 is TGTGCCAGCACCTTAGCGTTGATCGATGAGCAGTTCTTC.

V usage is TRBV6-6 and J usage is TRBJ1-2, with 11 nucleotides matching TRBD1. This CDR3 spans 16 amino acids. Germline assignment: CDR1 MNHNY and CDR2 SVGAGI (reference sequence). Germline trimming cut 7 bases from V and 1 base from J; bases unmatched to any gene: 8. CDR3 loop: CASKSSGTGGNYGYTF. In DNA, the CDR3 is TGTGCCAGCAAAAGTAGTGGGACAGGGGGTAACTATGGCTACACCTTC.

The gene calls are TRBV19 and TRBJ1-4; 9 nucleotides match TRBD1. V lost 6 bases, J lost 5 bases, and 4 bases stayed unmatched. The CDR3 is 14 amino acids. In germline, CDR1 is LNHDA, CDR2 SQIVND (reference sequence). CDR3 loop: CASRVGTGNEKLFF. The CDR3, as DNA: TGTGCCAGTAGGGTGGGGACAGGGAATGAAAAACTGTTTTTT.

About this clone: The same CDR3 also results from other DNA sequences found in this sample. V is TRBV5-4 and J is TRBJ2-5; D is unresolved. Germline V gene data show CDR1 as SGHNT and CDR2 as YYREEE (reference sequence). Trimming removed 4 bases at V and 2 bases at J, with 9 bases between. There are 13 residues in the CDR3. CDR3 bases: TGTGCCAGCAGCCCAGGTGGTCAAGAGACCCAGTACTTC. Translated: CASSPGGQETQYF.

The chain carries TRBV5-1 and TRBJ2-3; 8 positions agree with TRBD2. The germline CDR1 and CDR2 sequences are SGHRS and YFSETQ. Unmatched junction bases numbered 3, after V lost 4 bases and J lost 2 bases. This CDR3 comprises 14 residues. The CDR3 nucleotides are TGCGCCAGCAGCCCGGGGGGGACCACAGATACGCAGTATTTT. Its protein is CASSPGGTTDTQYF.

CDR3 loop: CASSLSAEGRPQAQYF. CDR3 nucleotides: TGTGCCAGCAGCTTATCGGCCGAGGGGCGGCCTCAGGCCCAGTACTTC. The chain employs TRBV7-9 and TRBJ2-5; D may match TRBD1 or TRBD2 (5 bases each). CDR3 length equals 16 residues. The germline gives CDR1 SEHNR, CDR2 FQNEAQ (reference sequence). V lost 2 bases and J lost 9, with 22 bases in between.

The rearrangement uses TRBV11-2 and TRBJ1-5; 8 bases fit TRBD1. The V gene's germline CDR1 is SGHAT and CDR2 FQNNGV. The CDR3 loop spans 17 amino acids. J lost 5 bases, V lost 0 bases, and 9 bases had no gene match. The CDR3 loop is CASSLDLGRGRDQPQHF. The CDR3, as DNA: TGTGCCAGCAGCTTAGATTTGGGCAGGGGGCGGGATCAGCCCCAGCATTTT.

The gene calls are TRBV9 and TRBJ1-3; the D gene is possibly TRBD1 (6 bases). CDR1 SGDLS and CDR2 YYNGEE come from the germline V gene. The length of the CDR3 is 19 residues. V was trimmed by 3 bases and J by 0 bases, leaving 22 bases between them. This chain's CDR3 is CASSARPPGRGRSGNTIYF. The CDR3 bases are TGTGCCAGCAGCGCACGACCCCCTGGCAGGGGCCGCTCTGGAAACACCATATATTTT.

The V call is TRBV5-1, the J call TRBJ1-3; D gene uncertain. The CDR3 is 15 amino acids. Trimming left V 5 bases short and J 2 bases short, with 14 bases between. CDR1 and CDR2 from the germline V gene are SGHRS and YFSETQ. The CDR3 loop is CASRPTTVPGNTIYF. The CDR3 DNA sequence: TGCGCCAGCAGACCAACGACGGTGCCTGGAAACACCATATATTTT.

The chain is built from TRBV5-6 and TRBJ2-1; TRBD2 agrees at 8 bases. This CDR3 contains 17 residues. V lost 0 bases to trimming and J lost 8 bases; unmatched junction nucleotides: 13. Germline lookup yields CDR1 SGHDT and CDR2 YYEEEE. The CDR3 loop is CASSLDAGGPIFHEQFF. The CDR3 DNA is TGTGCCAGCAGCTTGGATGCGGGGGGACCCATTTTCCATGAGCAGTTCTTC.

This sequence joins TRBV6-2 or TRBV6-3 and TRBJ1-5, with 7 nucleotides matching TRBD1. V shed 5 bases and J 6 bases; nucleotides not matched to a gene: 13. This CDR3 comprises 16 residues. Germline assignment: CDR1 MNHEY and CDR2 SVGEGT. The CDR3 DNA is TGTGCCAGCAGTAACCCCTGGGGGGACAGCCGTCAGCCCCAGCATTTT. Its translation: CASSNPWGDSRQPQHF.

By share, this clone ranks as medium-sized. This chain connects TRBV19 to TRBJ1-5; tentatively, D is TRBD1 (6 bases). This CDR3 spans 13 amino acids. V gave up 7 bases and J gave up 8 bases, with 15 bases separating them. Per the germline V gene, CDR1 is LNHDA and CDR2 is SQIVND (reference sequence). CDR3 protein: CASKRGNWEPQHF. The DNA for the CDR3 is TGTGCCAGTAAGAGGGGGAACTGGGAGCCCCAGCATTTT.

This sequence joins TRBV19 and TRBJ1-3; 9 positions match TRBD1. The V segment lost 6 bases and the J segment 3 bases; nucleotides outside the gene matches: 6. The CDR3 has 15 residues. The germline V gene encodes CDR1 LNHDA and CDR2 SQIVND (reference sequence). CDR3 in DNA: TGTGCCAGTAGAACACAGGGGGCAGGTGGAAACACCATATATTTT. This encodes CASRTQGAGGNTIYF. The complete variable domain, with remaining parts taken from reference TRBV19 and TRBJ1-3, reads DGGITQSPKYLFRKEGQNVTLSCEQNLNHDAMYWYRQDPGQGLRLIYYSQIVNDFQKGDIAEGYSVSREKKESFPLTVTSAQKNPTAFYLCASRTQGAGGNTIYFGEGSWLTVV.

The V call is TRBV18, the J call TRBJ2-5; 7 nucleotides align to TRBD1. Germline V gene data show CDR1 as KGHSH and CDR2 as LQKENI. The V gene end was trimmed by 6 bases and the J gene end by 5 bases; junction bases not matched to a gene: 6. The CDR3 totals 13 residues. The CDR3 coding sequence is TGTGCCAGCTCTCCGGGACAGCACGAGACCCAGTACTTC. Protein: CASSPGQHETQYF.

This clone was picked up a small number of times. This chain uses TRBV5-4 with TRBJ2-7; 8 positions agree with TRBD1. The CDR3 contains 14 residues. J gave up 4 bases and V 4 bases, and 7 bases lay outside the gene matches. Germline-derived CDR1 and CDR2 are SGHNT and YYREEE (reference sequence). The CDR3 DNA follows: TGTGCCAGCAGCCACCGGGACAGGTTGTACGAGCAGTACTTC. Amino acids: CASSHRDRLYEQYF.

This clone was seen just once. V usage is TRBV6-6 and J usage is TRBJ1-6; TRBD1 agrees at 9 bases. The CDR3 has 13 residues. Germline V gene lookup returns CDR1 MNHNY and CDR2 SVGAGI (reference sequence). V was pared by 8 bases and J by 6 bases, with 2 bases of the junction left unmatched. The CDR3 DNA follows: TGTGCCAGCGGGGACAGGGCTAATTCACCCCTCCACTTT. It yields the protein CASGDRANSPLHF.

The genes are TRBV12-5 and TRBJ2-3; 9 nucleotides line up with TRBD1. From germline, CDR1 is LGHNT and CDR2 FRNRAP. The length of the CDR3 is 19 residues. V shed 5 bases and J 4 bases; nucleotides not matched to a gene: 19. CDR3 in amino acids: CASGLIRDRDRAAADTQYF. The CDR3 region has the DNA TGTGCTAGTGGTCTGATCCGGGACAGGGACAGGGCGGCGGCAGATACGCAGTATTTT.

The DNA of the CDR3 is TGTGCCAGTAGTATGGAACGGACAGGCCGAGCCGAGCAGTACTTC. This gives the protein CASSMERTGRAEQYF. The chain employs TRBV19 and TRBJ2-7, with 7 bases matching TRBD1. After removal of 3 bases from V and 6 bases from J, the junction contained 11 bases not matched to a gene. The CDR3 sequence is 15 residues long. Germline-derived CDR1 and CDR2 are LNHDA and SQIVND (reference sequence).